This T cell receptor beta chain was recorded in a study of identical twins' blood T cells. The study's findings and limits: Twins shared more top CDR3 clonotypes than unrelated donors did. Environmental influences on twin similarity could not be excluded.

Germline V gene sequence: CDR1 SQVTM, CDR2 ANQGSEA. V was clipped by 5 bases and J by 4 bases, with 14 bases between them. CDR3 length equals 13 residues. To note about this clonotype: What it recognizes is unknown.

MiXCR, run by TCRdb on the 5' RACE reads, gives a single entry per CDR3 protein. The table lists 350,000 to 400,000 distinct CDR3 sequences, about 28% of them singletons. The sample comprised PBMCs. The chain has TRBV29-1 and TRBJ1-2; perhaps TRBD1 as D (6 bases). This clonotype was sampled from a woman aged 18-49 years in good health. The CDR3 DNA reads TGCAGCGTTTTTTCAGGGGTGGGCTATGGCTACACCTTC. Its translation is CSVFSGVGYGYTF.